This is a list of T cell receptor beta chains from one sample in a study of vaccination effects on CD4 cells after COVID-19. These receptors are not linked to any known antigen. The method was immunoSEQ multiplex PCR; TCRdb's version includes in-frame clones alone and lacks a portion of them. This table has 30,000 to 35,000 clones, just over 70% appearing once. Sequences were derived from CD4+ T cells from PBMCs cultured with a peptide pool, sampled before COVID-19 vaccination. The receptors were sampled from a human donor who had a prior SARS-CoV-2 infection. The CDR3 runs from the conserved cysteine through the conserved F or W. The D gene is left open where the match is weak. Size is omitted from some rows. Given values are once, few, many or a class for expanded clones.

v_call	j_call	clone_size	d_call	cdr3_aa	cdr3_nt
TRBV6-1	TRBJ2-1	NA	TRBD2	CASSELAGESYEQFF	TGTGCCAGCAGTGAGTTGGCGGGAGAATCCTATGAGCAGTTCTTC
TRBV15	TRBJ1-4	few	NA	CATSRDLMQTNEKLFF	TGTGCCACCAGCAGAGATTTGATGCAGACTAATGAAAAACTGTTTTTT
TRBV5-8	TRBJ2-5	NA	NA	CASSLAVGAHMTQYF	TGTGCCAGCAGCTTGGCCGTCGGGGCCCATATGACCCAGTACTTC
TRBV6-5	TRBJ2-1	few	TRBD2	CASTKTSGANNEQFF	TGTGCCAGCACCAAGACTAGCGGGGCCAACAATGAGCAGTTCTTC
TRBV19	TRBJ2-7	NA	NA	CASSGRDTTYEQYF	TGTGCCAGTAGTGGACGGGACACAACCTACGAGCAGTACTTC
TRBV18	TRBJ1-1	NA	NA	CASSPLPVYTEAFF	TGTGCCAGCTCACCACTACCAGTCTACACTGAAGCTTTCTTT
TRBV7-2	TRBJ2-1	NA	NA	CASSLGPGFSYEQFF	TGTGCCAGCAGCTTAGGTCCGGGGTTCAGTTATGAGCAGTTCTTC
TRBV21-1	TRBJ1-2	NA	NA	CASSKGKGGDYGYTF	TGTGCCAGCAGCAAAGGTAAAGGGGGCGACTATGGCTACACCTTC
TRBV5-6	TRBJ1-4	NA	NA	CASSLGWGTELFF	TGTGCCAGCAGCTTGGGGTGGGGGACCGAACTGTTTTTT
TRBV18	TRBJ2-7	NA	NA	CASSPTTWGEQYF	TGTGCCAGCTCACCAACTACTTGGGGCGAGCAGTACTTC
TRBV7-8	TRBJ1-6	NA	NA	CASSLARPGTRGRFPENSPLHF	TGTGCCAGCAGCTTAGCGAGACCCGGGACAAGAGGGCGTTTCCCTGAGAATTCACCCCTCCACTTT
TRBV19	TRBJ2-7	NA	TRBD1	CASRGQGESYEQYF	TGTGCCAGTCGAGGACAGGGAGAATCCTACGAGCAGTACTTC
TRBV9	TRBJ1-3	NA	TRBD1	CASSRDRAGNTIYF	TGTGCCAGCAGCCGTGACAGGGCTGGAAACACCATATATTTT
TRBV5-4	TRBJ2-5	NA	NA	CASSPSTDRTLQETQYF	TGTGCCAGCAGCCCCTCCACCGATCGGACACTCCAAGAGACCCAGTACTTC
TRBV2	TRBJ1-1	NA	TRBD1	CAIQGVYTEAFF	TGTGCCATACAGGGGGTGTACACTGAAGCTTTCTTT
TRBV11-2	TRBJ2-6	once	NA	CASSKTGSGANVLTF	TGTGCCAGCAGCAAGACAGGTTCTGGGGCCAACGTCTTGACTTTC
TRBV7-9	TRBJ1-4	NA	TRBD1	CASSSRDSLALFF	TGTGCCAGCAGCAGCAGGGACAGCCTAGCACTGTTTTTT
TRBV18	TRBJ2-3	NA	NA	CASSPLGGPDTQYF	TGTGCCAGCTCACCTCTCGGGGGGCCAGATACGCAGTATTTT
TRBV7-3	TRBJ2-2	NA	NA	CASSPGGGGELFF	TGTGCCAGCAGCCCCGGAGGTGGTGGGGAGCTGTTTTTT
TRBV2	TRBJ2-3	NA	TRBD1	CASSWTGSTDTQYF	TGTGCCAGCAGTTGGACAGGGAGCACAGATACGCAGTATTTT
TRBV5-8	TRBJ2-7	NA	TRBD2	CASSFRGVNYEQYF	TGTGCCAGCAGCTTCCGGGGGGTCAACTACGAGCAGTACTTC
TRBV30	TRBJ1-2	NA	NA	CAWSRRDTISYGYTF	TGTGCCTGGAGCCGCAGGGATACAATTAGCTATGGCTACACCTTC